These T cell receptor beta chains were read from a single sample in a study of cytomegalovirus exposure and HLA in healthy donors. Produced via immunoSEQ multiplex PCR; TCRdb's table is partial and in-frame only. Of about 180,000 clones in the sample, 70% to 85% were seen once. The sample comprised PBMCs. Receptor source: a woman between 40 and 50 years old in good health and CMV-seronegative. Both conserved end residues are part of each CDR3. The D gene is left open where the match is weak. Some rows have no size entry. The others give once, few or many, or a class for an expanded clone.

DNA: TGTGCCAGCAGTTACTCGTTCACAGACTATAATTCACCCCTCCACTTT; CDR3: CASSYSFTDYNSPLHF; size: -; D: -; V: TRBV6-5; J: TRBJ1-6
DNA: TGCGCCAGCAGCTTGATGCTCGGGTTAAATAATTCACCCCTCCACTTT; CDR3: CASSLMLGLNNSPLHF; size: few; D: -; V: TRBV5-1; J: TRBJ1-6
DNA: TGCGCCAGCAGCAGACCGGGACAGGGGGCAGATGAGCAGTACTTC; CDR3: CASSRPGQGADEQYF; size: few; D: TRBD1; V: TRBV5-1; J: TRBJ2-7
DNA: TGTGCCTGGAGTCTAAGCGGCCTAGGAAATGAGCAGTTCTTC; CDR3: CAWSLSGLGNEQFF; size: -; D: -; V: TRBV30; J: TRBJ2-1
DNA: TGCGCCAGCAGCTTGGAGGGAGCCTACAATGAGCAGTTCTTC; CDR3: CASSLEGAYNEQFF; size: -; D: -; V: TRBV5-1; J: TRBJ2-1
DNA: TGTGCCAGCAGTACGTCCGACACACACTACAATGAGCAGTTCTTC; CDR3: CASSTSDTHYNEQFF; size: -; D: -; V: TRBV27; J: TRBJ2-1
DNA: TGTGCCAGCAGCCGACAGGTGGTGAACACTGAAGCTTTCTTT; CDR3: CASSRQVVNTEAFF; size: -; D: -; V: TRBV5-4; J: TRBJ1-1
DNA: TGTGCCAGTCAGACAGGGGGCTTTAACGAGCAGTACTTC; CDR3: CASQTGGFNEQYF; size: -; D: TRBD1; V: TRBV28; J: TRBJ2-7
DNA: TGTGCCAGCAGTTACGGGCAGGTGTCCGGGGAGCTGTTTTTT; CDR3: CASSYGQVSGELFF; size: -; D: -; V: TRBV6-5; J: TRBJ2-2
DNA: TGTGCCAGTGCGGCCTACACTGAAGCTTTCTTT; CDR3: CASAAYTEAFF; size: -; D: -; V: TRBV28; J: TRBJ1-1
DNA: TGTGCCAGCAGCACTCGCCCTACGGGTGAGCAGTTCTTC; CDR3: CASSTRPTGEQFF; size: -; D: -; V: TRBV7-3; J: TRBJ2-1
DNA: TGTGCCACCAGCAGAGATCCAGGAGGCCGAAGCGAAAAACTGTTTTTT; CDR3: CATSRDPGGRSEKLFF; size: few; D: -; V: TRBV15; J: TRBJ1-4
DNA: TGTGCCTGGAGTGACAACTGGGGGCGTCAGCCCCAGCATTTT; CDR3: CAWSDNWGRQPQHF; size: once; D: -; V: TRBV30; J: TRBJ1-5
DNA: TGTGCCAGCAGAACCGGGACTAGCGGAGGGTACAATGAGCAGTTCTTC; CDR3: CASRTGTSGGYNEQFF; size: -; D: TRBD2; V: TRBV7-8; J: TRBJ2-1
DNA: TGTGCCAGCAGCCCCTCCCGACAGTTTAGCAATCAGCCCCAGCATTTT; CDR3: CASSPSRQFSNQPQHF; size: -; D: -; V: TRBV7-2; J: TRBJ1-5
DNA: TGTGCCAGCAGTCCCGGACTAGCGGGGGTTAATGAGCAGTTCTTC; CDR3: CASSPGLAGVNEQFF; size: -; D: TRBD2; V: TRBV6-4; J: TRBJ2-1
DNA: TGTGCCATCAGTGGGGACAGGGGCCCTACCTACGAGCAGTACTTC; CDR3: CAISGDRGPTYEQYF; size: -; D: TRBD1; V: TRBV10-3; J: TRBJ2-7
DNA: TGTGCCAGCAGCGCGAGGGGGACTAGCGGGAAACTCGTTAGCACAGATACGCAGTATTTT; CDR3: CASSARGTSGKLVSTDTQYF; size: -; D: TRBD2; V: TRBV9; J: TRBJ2-3
DNA: TGTGCCTGCGGGGCCCAGAGCTCCTACAATGAGCAGTTCTTC; CDR3: CACGAQSSYNEQFF; size: once; D: -; V: TRBV18; J: TRBJ2-1
DNA: TGTGCCAGCAGCGTAGCGACTACTAGCGAGCAGTACTTC; CDR3: CASSVATTSEQYF; size: -; D: -; V: TRBV9; J: TRBJ2-7
DNA: TGTGCCAGCATCCCGGGGGGCAGCTATGGCTACACCTTC; CDR3: CASIPGGSYGYTF; size: -; D: -; V: TRBV7-2; J: TRBJ1-2
DNA: TGTGCCAGCAGCTTAGCACTAGCGGGAGGGCCCGTCACCGGGGAGCTGTTTTTT; CDR3: CASSLALAGGPVTGELFF; size: -; D: TRBD2; V: TRBV7-2; J: TRBJ2-2